Given below is one T cell receptor (beta chain) in context. Its cognate antigen is unknown. Germline values: CDR1 SGHTA, CDR2 FQGNSA. The CDR3 sequence is 15 residues long. V shed 6 bases and J shed 2 bases, with 14 bases lying between them. The library targeted TCRbeta and was prepared with unique molecular identifiers. TCRdb re-derived calls from the PCR reads in MiXCR, one entry per CDR3 protein. The sample holds 900,000 or so distinct CDR3 sequences, approximately 15% seen once. The data derive from a study of T-cell reconstitution after alpha-beta-depleted transplantation in children. Study observations and caveats: Once a year had passed after transplant, T-cell counts and diversity came mostly from newly produced T cells.

Material: PBMCs, mostly from graft donor cells, obtained 360 days after TCRalphabeta/CD19-depleted stem cell transplant. This chain joins TRBV7-2 and TRBJ2-1, with a possible D match to TRBD2 (6 bases). This TCR came from a male patient between 5 and 17 years old who had a stem cell transplant for acute lymphoblastic leukemia, so the T cells may come from the graft donor. CDR3 sequence: CASSPIAVAYNEQFF. In DNA, the CDR3 is TGTGCCAGCAGTCCTATAGCGGTGGCCTACAATGAGCAGTTCTTC. Complete variable domain (other parts from reference TRBV7-2 and TRBJ2-1): GAGVSQSPSNKVTEKGKDVELRCDPISGHTALYWYRQSLGQGLEFLIYFQGNSAPDKSGLPSDRFSAERTGGSVSTLTIQRTQQEDSAVYLCASSPIAVAYNEQFFGPGTRLTVL.